This T cell receptor beta chain emerged from a study of Ad26.COV2.S vaccination and SARS-CoV-2 variants. Background on the study: The vaccine Ad26.COV2.S was put into the muscle once, or twice with 56 days between. General study results and limits: Individuals receiving vaccine had higher spike-specific TCR breadth than placebo recipients did.

This CDR3 is 13 amino acids long. Trimming took off 5 bases at V and 7 bases at J, with 15 bases between the two ends. The germline V gene has CDR1 SGHDT and CDR2 YYEEEE. Points on this clone: Its antigen is as yet unknown.

Noted treatment: around 19 received Ad26.COV2.S at low or high dose, single or two shots; five or six received placebo; per-sample allocation not given. Day 63 after the first injection of vaccine or placebo was the sampling time. Sequenced by immunoSEQ multiplex PCR; TCRdb stores in-frame clones only, minus some. Of fewer than 300,000 clones in the sample, about 90% were seen once. Sequenced here: peripheral blood, sampled in a trial of Ad26.COV2.S vaccine versus placebo. The origin of this receptor is a person between 18 and 59 years old who received the Ad26.COV2.S COVID-19 vaccine or a placebo. The chain combines TRBV5-6 with TRBJ1-2, with D possibly being TRBD1 (6 bases). CDR3: CASRREQGSGYTF. The CDR3 DNA follows: TGTGCCAGCAGGAGGGAACAGGGAAGTGGCTACACCTTC.